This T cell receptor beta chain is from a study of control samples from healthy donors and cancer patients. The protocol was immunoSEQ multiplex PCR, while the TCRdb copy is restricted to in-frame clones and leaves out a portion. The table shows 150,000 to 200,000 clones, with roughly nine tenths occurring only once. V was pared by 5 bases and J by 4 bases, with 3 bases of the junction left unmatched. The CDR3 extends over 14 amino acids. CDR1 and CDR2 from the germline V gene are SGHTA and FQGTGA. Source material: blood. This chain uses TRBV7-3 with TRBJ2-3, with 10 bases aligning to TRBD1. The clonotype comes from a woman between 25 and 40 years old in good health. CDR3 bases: TGTGCCAGCAGCGACGGACAGGGGGCAGATACGCAGTATTTT. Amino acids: CASSDGQGADTQYF.